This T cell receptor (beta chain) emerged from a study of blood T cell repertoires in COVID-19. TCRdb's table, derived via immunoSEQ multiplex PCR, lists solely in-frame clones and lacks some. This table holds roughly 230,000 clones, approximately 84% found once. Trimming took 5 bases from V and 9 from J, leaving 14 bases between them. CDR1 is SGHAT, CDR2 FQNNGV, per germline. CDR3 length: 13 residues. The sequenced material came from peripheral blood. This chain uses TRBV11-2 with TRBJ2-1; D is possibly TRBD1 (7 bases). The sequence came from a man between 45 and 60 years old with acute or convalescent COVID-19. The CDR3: CASSKVQGGEQFF. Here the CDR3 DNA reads TGTGCCAGCAGCAAAGTCCAGGGGGGTGAGCAGTTCTTC.